Below are 22 T cell receptor beta chains sequenced from a single sample in a study of T cells in Graves' hyperthyroidism and ophthalmopathy. RNA transcripts provided the source from which TCR beta CDR3 regions were amplified. During a first-round RT-PCR of the TCR CDR3, the HTBI primer set was used. TCRdb processed the multiplex PCR reads anew with MiXCR; each CDR3 protein has one entry. The sample has 750,000 to 900,000 distinct CDR3 sequences; more than 30% are singletons. The specimen sequenced was blood. The receptors shown here come from a man between 18 and 35 years old with Graves' hyperthyroidism.

This clonotype occurred a few times. The rearrangement links TRBV12-3 or TRBV12-4 to TRBJ1-1, with a tentative D call TRBD1 (6 bases). Trimming pared 8 bases from V and 8 bases from J, leaving 21 bases between. The CDR3 contains 14 residues. CDR3 protein: CASQSFHRDTEAFF. The DNA for the CDR3 is TGTGCCAGCCAATCCTTTCACAGGGATACGGAAGCTTTCTTT.

In its sample, this clonotype was seen many times. The chain recombines TRBV2 with TRBJ1-2, with 9 nucleotides matching TRBD1. The CDR3 runs 15 residues. Per germline, CDR1 SNHLY and CDR2 FYNNEI. V lost 4 bases, J lost 3 bases, and 6 bases stayed unmatched. The CDR3 sequence: CASSALDRGYYGYTF. The CDR3 coding sequence is TGTGCCAGCAGTGCCTTGGACAGGGGATACTATGGCTACACCTTC.

V gene TRBV5-1 combines with J gene TRBJ2-7, with unresolved D. Germline CDR1 and CDR2: SGHRS and YFSETQ. The CDR3 extends over 14 amino acids. Trimming took 1 base from V and 5 from J, leaving 13 bases between them. The CDR3 reads CASSLQRVLDEQYF. The DNA for the CDR3 is TGCGCCAGCAGCTTGCAAAGGGTACTCGACGAGCAGTACTTC. Using reference TRBV5-1 and TRBJ2-7 for the parts outside the CDR3, the full variable domain is KAGVTQTPRYLIKTRGQQVTLSCSPISGHRSVSWYQQTPGQGLQFLFEYFSETQRNKGNFPGRFSGRQFSNSRSEMNVSTLELGDSALYLCASSLQRVLDEQYFGPGTRLTVT.

With respect to this clonotype: A much larger clone lies one base from this, so it may be a read error. The chain recombines TRBV19 with TRBJ1-4; D perhaps matches TRBD1 (6 bases). Germline V lookup: CDR1 LNHDA, CDR2 SQIVND (reference sequence). The CDR3 has 15 amino acids. Here the CDR3 reads CASIRRVGGTEKLLF. The CDR3 nucleotides are TGTGCCAGTATTCGACGAGTGGGGGGCACTGAAAAACTGCTTTTT.

This clonotype turned up a few times. The V gene is TRBV25-1, the J gene TRBJ2-7; 7 bases agree with TRBD1. Trimming at V came to 6 bases and at J to 1 base, leaving 9 bases not matched to a gene. CDR1 is MGHDK and CDR2 is SYGVNS in the germline V gene. This CDR3 region has 15 residues. The DNA of the CDR3 is TGTGCCAGCAGCGAGGGGACAGATTCATCCTACGAGCAGTACTTC. Translating it yields CASSEGTDSSYEQYF.

This clonotype was recorded at least ten times. The chain is built from TRBV5-4 and TRBJ1-2, with D possibly matching TRBD1 (5 bases). Deletions cut 2 bases from V and 4 bases from J, with 9 bases between. Germline CDR1 SGHNT, CDR2 YYREEE (reference sequence). This CDR3 has 13 amino acids. The CDR3 nucleotides are TGTGCCAGCAGCTTCGGGACTCTCTATGGCTACACCTTC. Protein sequence: CASSFGTLYGYTF. The variable domain in full, completed from reference TRBV5-4 and TRBJ1-2, reads ETGVTQSPTHLIKTRGQQVTLRCSSQSGHNTVSWYQQALGQGPQFIFQYYREEENGRGNFPPRFSGLQFPNYSSELNVNALELDDSALYLCASSFGTLYGYTFGSGTRLTVV.

This clonotype was recorded many times. This chain connects TRBV2 to TRBJ1-4, with 7 positions matching TRBD1. This CDR3 spans 14 amino acids. After removal of 4 bases from V and 5 bases from J, the junction contained 4 bases not matched to a gene. Germline assignment: CDR1 SNHLY and CDR2 FYNNEI. The CDR3 region has the DNA TGTGCCAGCAGTGTTGGGACAGAGAATGAAAAACTGTTTTTT. This encodes CASSVGTENEKLFF.

The chain uses TRBV7-9 and TRBJ2-7, with TRBD1 matching over 12 bases. The CDR3 contains 15 residues. Germline-derived CDR1 and CDR2 are SEHNR and FQNEAQ (reference sequence). After removal of 5 bases from V and 4 bases from J, the junction contained 6 bases not matched to a gene. CDR3 DNA sequence: TGTGCCAGCAGCCATCCGGGACAGGGGGCATACGAGCAGTACTTC. Protein product: CASSHPGQGAYEQYF.

The table lists this clonotype with many counts. This sequence joins TRBV10-3 and TRBJ2-5; perhaps D is TRBD1 or TRBD2 (5 bases each). The CDR3 spans 13 residues. The V end lost 10 bases, the J end lost 2 bases, and 14 bases lay between the germline ends. Germline V gives CDR1 ENHRY, CDR2 SYGVKD. The DNA of the CDR3 is TGTGCCACCATGGGGGTACAGCAAGAGACCCAGTACTTC. Its protein is CATMGVQQETQYF.

This clonotype occurred a few times. This rearrangement joins TRBV12-3 or TRBV12-4 to TRBJ2-7, with TRBD1 as a possible D gene (5 bases). CDR3 length: 14 amino acids. The germline V and J ends were trimmed by 4 bases and 5 bases, with 15 bases remaining between them. CDR3 amino acids: CASSSDTSQDEQYF. The CDR3 DNA follows: TGTGCCAGCAGTTCGGACACATCTCAGGACGAGCAGTACTTC.

The chain recombines TRBV7-9 with TRBJ2-5; 9 bases line up with TRBD2. CDR1 and CDR2 (germline): SEHNR, FQNEAQ (reference sequence). Losses at the gene ends were 1 base for V and 5 bases for J; bases not matched to a gene: 11. This CDR3 contains 17 residues. The CDR3 sequence is CASSLGLAGRMVETQYF. For the CDR3, the DNA is TGTGCCAGCAGCTTAGGGCTAGCGGGAAGAATGGTGGAGACCCAGTACTTC. Full variable domain (outside the CDR3, taken from reference TRBV7-9 and TRBJ2-5): DTGVSQNPRHKITKRGQNVTFRCDPISEHNRLYWYRQTLGQGPEFLTYFQNEAQLEKSRLLSDRFSAERPKGSFSTLEIQRTEQGDSAMYLCASSLGLAGRMVETQYFGPGTRLLVL.

This clonotype was counted only a few times. The rearrangement joins TRBV19 to TRBJ2-7, with 12 bases fitting TRBD2. Germline V gene sequence: CDR1 LNHDA, CDR2 SQIVND (reference sequence). The CDR3 contains 15 residues. J lost 3 bases, V lost 7 bases, and 7 bases had no gene match. The CDR3 reads CASNWTSGALYEQYF. As DNA, the CDR3 is TGTGCCAGTAATTGGACTAGCGGGGCCCTCTACGAGCAGTACTTC.

In regard to this clonotype: This may arise from a read error, as a much more abundant clone is one base away. The chain joins TRBV7-2 to TRBJ1-2, with TRBD1 as a possible D gene (6 bases). CDR1 and CDR2 (germline): SGHTA, FQGNSA. The length of the CDR3 is 13 residues. V gave up 11 bases and J gave up 8 bases, with 21 bases separating them. The CDR3 coding sequence is TGTGCCGGCCGCCAGGCAGGGGCGCGGGGCTACACCTTC. Residues: CAGRQAGARGYTF. Drawing the rest from reference TRBV7-2 and TRBJ1-2, the complete variable domain is GAGVSQSPSNKVTEKGKDVELRCDPISGHTALYWYRQSLGQGLEFLIYFQGNSAPDKSGLPSDRFSAERTGGSVSTLTIQRTQQEDSAVYLCAGRQAGARGYTFGSGTRLTVV.

The chain carries TRBV6-1 and TRBJ2-2; D perhaps matches TRBD2 (5 bases). Germline lookup yields CDR1 MNHNS and CDR2 SASEGT. The CDR3 sequence is 13 residues long. With 11 bases removed from V and 5 bases from J, the gap between germline ends came to 15 bases. Written as DNA, the CDR3 is TGTGCCGCCAGCCCCCCGGGAACCGGGGAGCTGTTTTTT. Encoded protein: CAASPPGTGELFF.

J is TRBJ1-1 and V is TRBV10-3; 9 nucleotides agree with TRBD1. The CDR3 contains 16 residues. The V and J ends lost 2 bases and 6 bases, in that order; junction bases with no gene match: 10. In germline, CDR1 is ENHRY, CDR2 SYGVKD. CDR3 sequence (DNA): TGTGCCATCAGTGAGGGCTCCGGGACAGGGAAGCCTGAAGCTTTCTTT. As protein: CAISEGSGTGKPEAFF.

At least ten counts were recorded for this clonotype. The gene calls are TRBV7-6 and TRBJ1-2, with 7 bases lining up with TRBD1. The V gene's germline CDR1 is SGHVS and CDR2 FNYEAQ. CDR3 length equals 14 residues. V lost 3 bases, J lost 3 bases, and 4 bases stayed unmatched. CDR3 region: CASSLQGDYYGYTF. CDR3 DNA sequence: TGTGCCAGCAGCTTGCAGGGGGATTACTATGGCTACACCTTC. Full variable domain (outside the CDR3, taken from reference TRBV7-6 and TRBJ1-2): GAGVSQSPRYKVTKRGQDVALRCDPISGHVSLYWYRQALGQGPEFLTYFNYEAQQDKSGLPNDRFSAERPEGSISTLTIQRTEQRDSAMYRCASSLQGDYYGYTFGSGTRLTVV.

As concerns this clonotype: At one end the junction does not follow the germline gene, possibly because of a read error. This chain's CDR3 is CASSLGQLYQSQHF. CDR3 DNA: TGTGCCAGCAGTTTAGGGCAGCTTTATCAGTCCCAGCATTTT. The V gene is TRBV12-3 or TRBV12-4, the J gene TRBJ1-5; no definite D call. The CDR3 contains 14 residues.

At least ten counts were recorded for this clonotype. The rearrangement uses TRBV7-6 and TRBJ1-4; D might be TRBD1 (6 bases). V gave up 7 bases and J gave up 8 bases, with 8 bases separating them. Germline V gives CDR1 SGHVS, CDR2 FNYEAQ. This CDR3 has 11 amino acids. This CDR3 reads CASTQGEKLFF. In nucleotides, the CDR3 is TGTGCCAGCACCCAGGGGGAAAAACTGTTTTTT.

The table lists this clonotype with a few counts. V gene TRBV2 combines with J gene TRBJ2-5; possible D gene TRBD2, 6 bases. V dropped 5 bases and J dropped 5 bases, with 15 bases sitting between them. This CDR3 is 14 amino acids long. Germline CDR1 is SNHLY and CDR2 is FYNNEI. This CDR3 reads CASSLLLGGETQYF. CDR3 sequence (DNA): TGTGCCAGCAGTTTATTACTCGGGGGTGAGACCCAGTACTTC.

The J gene is TRBJ1-1, the V gene TRBV7-8; 8 nucleotides match TRBD1. Germline V CDR1 and CDR2: SGHVS, FQNEAQ. V lost 8 bases, J lost 8 bases, and 10 bases stayed unmatched. This CDR3 has 13 residues. This CDR3 is CASLGDRRPEAFF. CDR3 DNA sequence: TGTGCCAGCTTAGGGGACAGGCGGCCCGAAGCTTTCTTT.

The chain employs TRBV6-5 and TRBJ1-5; 10 nucleotides agree with TRBD1. The germline gives CDR1 MNHEY, CDR2 SVGAGI. The ends lost 2 bases at V and 6 bases at J; junction bases unmatched: 7. This CDR3 region has 16 residues. As DNA, the CDR3 is TGTGCCAGCAGTTACGCTACCGGGACAGGGGCTCAGCCCCAGCATTTT. The encoded protein is CASSYATGTGAQPQHF.

Turning to this clonotype: This may arise from a read error, as a much more abundant clone is one base away. The V gene is TRBV7-8, the J gene TRBJ2-5, with TRBD2 matching 12 bases. Per germline, CDR1 SGHVS and CDR2 FQNEAQ. The CDR3 runs 15 residues. The J segment lost 5 bases and the V segment lost 4 bases, leaving 5 bases of the junction unmatched. The CDR3 reads CASSWTSGIYETQYF. For the CDR3, the DNA is TGTGCCAGCAGCTGGACTAGCGGGATTTATGAGACCCAGTACTTC.